The 7 T cell receptor beta chains reported below all come from one sample, sequenced in a study of vaccination and CD4 T cells after COVID-19. No cognate antigen is known for these TCRs. Noted treatment: roughly 11-day PBMC culture with coronavirus spike peptide pools or control peptides (ViraFEST assay). The Oncomine TCR Beta short-read assay sequenced DNA from cultured CD4+ T cells. TCRdb called the PCR reads again in MiXCR, with one record for every CDR3 protein. The sample includes about 20,000 distinct CDR3 sequences, 45% to 55% of them seen just once. The source material was CD4+ T cells from blood, cultured in vitro. The receptors were gathered from a human donor who had recovered from COVID-19.

The CDR3 reads CASSAQTGELFF. In DNA, the CDR3 is TGTGCCAGCAGTGCCCAAACCGGGGAGCTGTTTTTT. V and J are TRBV6-1 and TRBJ2-2, with no clear D. The CDR3 extends over 12 amino acids. Germline lookup yields CDR1 MNHNS and CDR2 SASEGT. V lost 4 bases, J lost 5 bases, and 5 bases lay in between.

The CDR3 DNA sequence: TGTGCCAGCTCACCACGGACTACCAATGAGCAGTTCTTC. It translates to CASSPRTTNEQFF. This rearrangement joins TRBV18 to TRBJ2-1, with D perhaps TRBD2 (6 bases). Per the germline V gene, CDR1 is KGHSH and CDR2 is LQKENI. This CDR3 comprises 13 residues. Trimming shortened V by 1 base and J by 6 bases, and 7 bases separated the two germline ends. Looking up the rest from reference TRBV18 and TRBJ2-1 gives the full variable domain: NAGVMQNPRHLVRRRGQEARLRCSPMKGHSHVYWYRQLPEEGLKFMVYLQKENIIDESGMPKERFSAEFPKEGPSILRIQQVVRGDSAAYFCASSPRTTNEQFFGPGTRLTVL.

The rearrangement uses TRBV7-9 and TRBJ1-5; D is perhaps TRBD1 (5 bases). The germline V gene encodes CDR1 SEHNR and CDR2 FQNEAQ (reference sequence). The CDR3 runs to 19 residues. Trimming removed 1 base at V and 1 base at J, with 20 bases between. Here the CDR3 reads CASSLGGLGGRGSNQPQHF. The CDR3 DNA is TGTGCCAGCAGCTTAGGAGGGTTGGGGGGGAGAGGAAGCAATCAGCCCCAGCATTTT.

V usage is TRBV29-1 and J usage is TRBJ1-1, with D maybe TRBD1 (6 bases). The CDR3 loop spans 15 amino acids. V dropped 3 bases and J dropped 1 base, with 15 bases sitting between them. The germline V gene encodes CDR1 SQVTM and CDR2 ANQGSEA. CDR3 region: CSVEGRGRGNTEAFF. The CDR3 DNA is TGCAGCGTTGAGGGCCGGGGGCGCGGGAACACTGAAGCTTTCTTT. The variable domain in full, with the rest retrieved from reference TRBV29-1 and TRBJ1-1, is SAVISQKPSRDICQRGTSLTIQCQVDSQVTMMFWYRQQPGQSLTLIATANQGSEATYESGFVIDKFPISRPNLTFSTLTVSNMSPEDSSIYLCSVEGRGRGNTEAFFGQGTRLTVV.

This clonotype appeared a single time. This chain links TRBV20-1 with TRBJ1-1, with 12 bases identical to TRBD1. Germline V gives CDR1 DFQATT, CDR2 SNEGSKA (reference sequence). This CDR3 spans 15 amino acids. V lost 6 bases to trimming and J lost 1 base; unmatched junction nucleotides: 6. CDR3 sequence reads: CSAGTGGSSNTEAFF. CDR3 DNA sequence: TGCAGTGCAGGGACAGGGGGCTCATCGAACACTGAAGCTTTCTTT.

The chain couples TRBV20-1 to TRBJ2-3; 9 nucleotides agree with TRBD2. Trimming cost V 3 bases and J 2 bases; bases outside gene matches: 9. The CDR3 spans 16 residues. Per the germline V gene, CDR1 is DFQATT and CDR2 is SNEGSKA (reference sequence). In DNA form, the CDR3 reads TGCAGTGCTAGGGGGTTGACTAGCGGCTACACAGATACGCAGTATTTT. Translation: CSARGLTSGYTDTQYF.

The table lists this clonotype with a few counts. The chain recombines TRBV4-1 with TRBJ1-5; D not certain. This CDR3 has 17 amino acids. Trimming took off 4 bases at V and 0 bases at J, with 16 bases between the two ends. Looked up from germline, CDR1 is MGHRA and CDR2 is YSYEKL. CDR3 protein: CASSLLPTPYSNQPQHF. CDR3 DNA: TGCGCCAGCAGCCTACTACCCACTCCATATAGCAATCAGCCCCAGCATTTT.